The TCR beta chain under discussion was sequenced for a study of OX40 agonist ivuxolimab in advanced cancers. Study background: The patients got ivuxolimab, which is an agonistic anti-OX40 (CD134) antibody. Patients receiving dose escalation had hepatocellular carcinoma, melanoma, renal cell or head and neck cancer. Findings of the study overall: The average count of expanded clones was higher among CD8+ T cells than among CD4+. Expanded peripheral T-cell antigen specificity went undetermined.

Some clones are missing from TCRdb's copy, which holds only in-frame ones; the method was immunoSEQ multiplex PCR. In the table there are 65,000 to 90,000 clones, approximately 83% of which are singletons. To note about this clone: Its antigen is currently unknown.

The sequence was obtained from an adult with an advanced solid tumor such as melanoma, head and neck, liver or kidney cancer. Here the sequenced sample was CD4+ or CD8+ T cells sorted from blood, taken in a trial of the OX40 agonist ivuxolimab.

CDR3 DNA: TGTGCCAGCAGGGTGACTAGCGGGAGTTACGAGCAGTACTTC. This encodes CASRVTSGSYEQYF. The chain combines TRBV7-2 with TRBJ2-7; 12 bases match TRBD2. The germline V gene has CDR1 SGHTA and CDR2 FQGNSA. The CDR3 runs 14 residues. With V trimmed by 6 bases and J by 4 bases, 4 bases remained unmatched. The full variable domain, its missing parts supplied by reference TRBV7-2 and TRBJ2-7, is GAGVSQSPSNKVTEKGKDVELRCDPISGHTALYWYRQSLGQGLEFLIYFQGNSAPDKSGLPSDRFSAERTGGSVSTLTIQRTQQEDSAVYLCASRVTSGSYEQYFGPGTRLTVT.